The clone carrying this T cell receptor beta chain was counted between two and nine times. The antigen is not known. Blood was drawn once from each donor into heparinised tubes. The draws averaged about 120 mL. Using CD45RO/CCR7/CD25/CD127/CD95/CD27, CD4+ naive, central memory, regulatory and stem cell-like memory cells were sorted. Germline trimming cut 2 bases from V and 3 bases from J; bases unmatched to any gene: 3. The CDR3 is made up of 15 amino acids. Germline V gene lookup returns CDR1 SGHTA and CDR2 FQGNSA. The entirety of the isolated RNA underwent reverse transcription, so expressed TCRB transcripts were sequenced. The method was immunoSEQ multiplex PCR; TCRdb's version includes in-frame clones alone and lacks a portion of them. This table has 250,000 to 350,000 clones, around an eighth appearing once. The source of the sample is a study of beta chain features in type 1 diabetes. Study-wide points: Naive, central memory and Treg TCRB repertoires appeared more alike in patients than in healthy donors. People with Type 1 diabetes carried modestly yet significantly shorter TCRB CDR3s in all four CD4+ subsets. The question left open here concerned HLA type influencing TCRB rearrangement.

This clonotype was sampled from a man aged 30 to 45 with type 1 diabetes. Source material: naive CD4+ T cells from blood. The J gene is TRBJ1-1, the V gene TRBV7-2, with 10 bases lining up with TRBD1. Written as DNA, the CDR3 is TGTGCCAGCAGCTTATGGACAGGGGGGGACACTGAAGCTTTCTTT. Translating it yields CASSLWTGGDTEAFF.